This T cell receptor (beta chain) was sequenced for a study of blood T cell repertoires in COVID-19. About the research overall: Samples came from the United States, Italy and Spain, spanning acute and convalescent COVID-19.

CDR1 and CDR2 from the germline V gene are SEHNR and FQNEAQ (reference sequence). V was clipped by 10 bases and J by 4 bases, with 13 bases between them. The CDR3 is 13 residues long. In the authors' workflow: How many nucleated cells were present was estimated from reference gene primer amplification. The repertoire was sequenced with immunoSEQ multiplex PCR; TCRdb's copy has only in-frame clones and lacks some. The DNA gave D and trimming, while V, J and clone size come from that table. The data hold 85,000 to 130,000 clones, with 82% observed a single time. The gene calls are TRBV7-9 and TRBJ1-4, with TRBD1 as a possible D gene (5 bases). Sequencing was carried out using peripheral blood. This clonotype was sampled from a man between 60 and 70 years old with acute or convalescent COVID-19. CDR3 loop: CATTTGFNEKLFF. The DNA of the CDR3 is TGTGCCACGACCACAGGTTTTAATGAAAAACTGTTTTTT.